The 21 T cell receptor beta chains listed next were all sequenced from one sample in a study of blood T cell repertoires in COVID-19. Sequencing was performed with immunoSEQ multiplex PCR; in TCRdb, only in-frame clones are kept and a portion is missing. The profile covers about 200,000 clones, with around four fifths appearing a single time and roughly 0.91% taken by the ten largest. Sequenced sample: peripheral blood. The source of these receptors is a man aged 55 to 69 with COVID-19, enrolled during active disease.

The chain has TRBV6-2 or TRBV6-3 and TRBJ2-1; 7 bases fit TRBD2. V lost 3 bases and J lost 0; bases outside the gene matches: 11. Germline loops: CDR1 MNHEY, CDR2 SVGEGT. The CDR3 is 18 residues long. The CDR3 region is CASSYLGSRDYSYNEQFF. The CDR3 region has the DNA TGTGCCAGCAGTTATTTAGGTTCCCGGGACTACTCCTACAATGAGCAGTTCTTC.

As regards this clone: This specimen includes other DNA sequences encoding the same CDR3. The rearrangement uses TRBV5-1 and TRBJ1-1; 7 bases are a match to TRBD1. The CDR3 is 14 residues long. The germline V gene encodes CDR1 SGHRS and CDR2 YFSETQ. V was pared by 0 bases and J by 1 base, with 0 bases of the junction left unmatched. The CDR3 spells CASSLEGANTEAFF. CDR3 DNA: TGCGCCAGCAGCTTGGAGGGGGCGAACACTGAAGCTTTCTTT. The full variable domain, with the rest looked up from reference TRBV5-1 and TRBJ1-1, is KAGVTQTPRYLIKTRGQQVTLSCSPISGHRSVSWYQQTPGQGLQFLFEYFSETQRNKGNFPGRFSGRQFSNSRSEMNVSTLELGDSALYLCASSLEGANTEAFFGQGTRLTVV.

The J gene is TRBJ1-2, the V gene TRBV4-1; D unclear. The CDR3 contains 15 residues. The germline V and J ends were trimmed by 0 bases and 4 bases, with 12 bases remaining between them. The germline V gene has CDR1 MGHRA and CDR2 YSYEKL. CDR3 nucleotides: TGCGCCAGCAGCCAAGAACGAGGGTTGGGCTATGGCTACACCTTC. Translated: CASSQERGLGYGYTF.

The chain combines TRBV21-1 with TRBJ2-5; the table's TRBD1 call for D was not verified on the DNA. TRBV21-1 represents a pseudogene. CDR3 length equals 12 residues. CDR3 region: CASGAVQETQYF. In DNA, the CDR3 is TGTGCCAGCGGGGCGGTCCAAGAGACCCAGTACTTC.

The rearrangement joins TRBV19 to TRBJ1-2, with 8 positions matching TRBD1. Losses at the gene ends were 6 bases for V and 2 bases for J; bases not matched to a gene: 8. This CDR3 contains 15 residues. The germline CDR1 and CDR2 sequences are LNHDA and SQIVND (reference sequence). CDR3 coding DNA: TGTGCCAGTAGGGCTCAGGGGGCGCGGAACTATGGCTACACCTTC. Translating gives CASRAQGARNYGYTF.

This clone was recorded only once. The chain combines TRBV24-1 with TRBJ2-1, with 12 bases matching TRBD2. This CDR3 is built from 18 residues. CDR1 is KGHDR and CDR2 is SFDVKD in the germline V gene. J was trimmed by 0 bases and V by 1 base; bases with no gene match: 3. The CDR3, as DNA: TGTGCCACCAGTGATTTAGGGACTAGCGGGCGCTCCTACAATGAGCAGTTCTTC. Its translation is CATSDLGTSGRSYNEQFF.

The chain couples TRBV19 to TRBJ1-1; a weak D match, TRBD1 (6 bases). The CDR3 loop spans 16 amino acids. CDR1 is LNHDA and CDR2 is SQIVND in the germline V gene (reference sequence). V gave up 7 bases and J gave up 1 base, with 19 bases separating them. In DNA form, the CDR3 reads TGTGCCAGTACGGAATTGAGTACAGGGAGGAACACTGAAGCTTTCTTT. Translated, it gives CASTELSTGRNTEAFF. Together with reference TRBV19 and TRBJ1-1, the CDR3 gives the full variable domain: DGGITQSPKYLFRKEGQNVTLSCEQNLNHDAMYWYRQDPGQGLRLIYYSQIVNDFQKGDIAEGYSVSREKKESFPLTVTSAQKNPTAFYLCASTELSTGRNTEAFFGQGTRLTVV.

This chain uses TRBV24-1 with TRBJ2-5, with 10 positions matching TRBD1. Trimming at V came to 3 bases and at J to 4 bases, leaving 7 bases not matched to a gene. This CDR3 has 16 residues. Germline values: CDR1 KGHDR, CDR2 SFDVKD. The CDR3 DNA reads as TGTGCCACCAGTGATGCGGGACAGGGGTTGAGAGAGACCCAGTACTTC. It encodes CATSDAGQGLRETQYF.

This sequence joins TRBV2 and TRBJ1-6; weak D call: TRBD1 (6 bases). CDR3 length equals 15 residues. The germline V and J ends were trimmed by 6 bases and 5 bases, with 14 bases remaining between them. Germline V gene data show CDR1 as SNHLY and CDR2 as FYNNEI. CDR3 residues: CASRNGGGDNSPLHF. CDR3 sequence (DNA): TGTGCCAGCAGGAACGGGGGGGGCGATAATTCACCCCTCCACTTT.

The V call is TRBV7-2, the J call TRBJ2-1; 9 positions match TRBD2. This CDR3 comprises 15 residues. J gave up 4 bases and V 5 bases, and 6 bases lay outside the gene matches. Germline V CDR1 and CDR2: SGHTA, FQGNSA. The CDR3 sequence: CASSLKAGGYNEQFF. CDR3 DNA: TGTGCCAGCAGCCTCAAAGCGGGAGGTTACAATGAGCAGTTCTTC.

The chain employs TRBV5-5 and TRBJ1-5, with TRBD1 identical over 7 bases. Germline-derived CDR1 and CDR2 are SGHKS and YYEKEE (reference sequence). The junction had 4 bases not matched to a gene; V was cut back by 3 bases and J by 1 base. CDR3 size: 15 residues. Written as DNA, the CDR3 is TGTGCCAGCAGCTCCACAGGGGTCAGCAATCAGCCCCAGCATTTT. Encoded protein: CASSSTGVSNQPQHF.

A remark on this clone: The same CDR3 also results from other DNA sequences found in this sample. The CDR3 DNA reads TGCGCCAGCAGCCTACAGGGGAACACTGAAGCTTTCTTT. It translates to CASSLQGNTEAFF. The chain employs TRBV5-1 and TRBJ1-1, with D tentatively TRBD1 (6 bases). The CDR3 consists of 13 residues. V gave up 4 bases and J gave up 1 base, with 8 bases separating them. Per the germline V gene, CDR1 is SGHRS and CDR2 is YFSETQ.

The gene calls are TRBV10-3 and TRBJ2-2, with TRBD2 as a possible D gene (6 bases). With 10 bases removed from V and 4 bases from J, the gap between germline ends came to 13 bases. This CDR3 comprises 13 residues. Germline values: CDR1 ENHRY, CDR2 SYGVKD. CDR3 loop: CATHPGGTGELFF. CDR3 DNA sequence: TGTGCCACGCACCCCGGGGGCACCGGGGAGCTGTTTTTT.

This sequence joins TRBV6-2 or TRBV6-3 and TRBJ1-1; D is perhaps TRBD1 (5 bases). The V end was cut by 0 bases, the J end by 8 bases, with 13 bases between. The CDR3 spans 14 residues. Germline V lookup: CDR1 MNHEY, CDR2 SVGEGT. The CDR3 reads CASSYSNQGAEAFF. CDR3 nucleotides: TGTGCCAGCAGTTACTCGAACCAAGGGGCCGAAGCTTTCTTT.

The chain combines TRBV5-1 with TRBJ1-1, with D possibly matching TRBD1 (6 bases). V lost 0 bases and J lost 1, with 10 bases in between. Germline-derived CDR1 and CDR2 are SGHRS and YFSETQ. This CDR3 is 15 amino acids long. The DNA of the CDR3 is TGCGCCAGCAGCTTGGTCCAGGGGAGGAACACTGAAGCTTTCTTT. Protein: CASSLVQGRNTEAFF.

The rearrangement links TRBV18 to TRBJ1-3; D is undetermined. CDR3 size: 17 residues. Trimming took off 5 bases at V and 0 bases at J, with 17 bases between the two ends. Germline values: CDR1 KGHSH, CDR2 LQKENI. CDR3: CASSNLVRQYSGNTIYF. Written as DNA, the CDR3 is TGTGCCAGCTCAAACCTGGTCAGGCAGTACTCTGGAAACACCATATATTTT.

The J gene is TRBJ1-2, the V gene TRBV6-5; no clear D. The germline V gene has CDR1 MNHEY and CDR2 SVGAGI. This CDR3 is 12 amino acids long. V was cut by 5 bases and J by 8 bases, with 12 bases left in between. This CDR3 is CASSPAGSGYTF. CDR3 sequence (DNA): TGTGCCAGCAGTCCAGCAGGATCGGGCTACACCTTC.

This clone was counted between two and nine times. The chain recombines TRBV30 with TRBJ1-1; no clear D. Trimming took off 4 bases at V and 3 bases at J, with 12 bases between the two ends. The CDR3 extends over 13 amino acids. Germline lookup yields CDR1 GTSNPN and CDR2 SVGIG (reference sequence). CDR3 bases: TGTGCCTGGATGAGGAGTAGACACACTGAAGCTTTCTTT. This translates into CAWMRSRHTEAFF.

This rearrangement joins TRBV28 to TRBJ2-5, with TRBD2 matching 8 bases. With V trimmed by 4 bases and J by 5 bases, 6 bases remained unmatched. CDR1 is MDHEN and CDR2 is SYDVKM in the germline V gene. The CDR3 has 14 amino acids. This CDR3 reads CASSSSGRGETQYF. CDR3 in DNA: TGTGCCAGCAGTTCCTCCGGGAGGGGCGAGACCCAGTACTTC.

The CDR3 DNA follows: TGTGTCGCAATTCCAGGGAGGTCCTATGGCTACACCTTC. It translates to CVAIPGRSYGYTF. The chain uses TRBV30 and TRBJ1-2, with D maybe TRBD1 (5 bases). Germline values: CDR1 GTSNPN, CDR2 SVGIG (reference sequence). The CDR3 is made up of 13 amino acids.

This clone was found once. CDR3 DNA sequence: TGTGCCAGCAGCGGGACACGATATCAGCCCCAGCATTTT. As protein: CASSGTRYQPQHF. The chain joins TRBV27 to TRBJ1-5; D is possibly TRBD1 (6 bases). Germline values: CDR1 MNHEY, CDR2 SMNVEV (reference sequence). V was shortened by 6 bases and J by 5 bases, with 11 bases between the two germline ends. The CDR3 spans 13 residues.